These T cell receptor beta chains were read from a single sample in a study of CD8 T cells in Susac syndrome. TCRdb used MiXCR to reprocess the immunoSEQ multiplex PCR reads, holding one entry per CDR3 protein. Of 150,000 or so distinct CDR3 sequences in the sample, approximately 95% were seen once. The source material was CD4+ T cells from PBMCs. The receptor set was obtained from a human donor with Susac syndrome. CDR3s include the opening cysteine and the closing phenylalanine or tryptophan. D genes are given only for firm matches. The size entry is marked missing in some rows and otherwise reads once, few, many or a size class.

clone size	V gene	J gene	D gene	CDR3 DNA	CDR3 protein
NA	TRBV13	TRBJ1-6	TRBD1	TGTGCCAGCAGCCGAGCACAGGGGAGAAGCTCACCCCTCCACTTT	CASSRAQGRSSPLHF
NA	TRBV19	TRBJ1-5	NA	TGTGCCAGTAGTAATGCAGGGCTTAGCAATCAGCCCCAGCATTTT	CASSNAGLSNQPQHF
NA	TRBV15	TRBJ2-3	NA	TGTGCCACCAGCAGAGATGACTTGAGTACGCAGTATTTT	CATSRDDLSTQYF
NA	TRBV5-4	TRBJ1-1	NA	TGTGCCAGCAGCAAATCCCAGGGGTTAGATGAAGCTTTCTTT	CASSKSQGLDEAFF
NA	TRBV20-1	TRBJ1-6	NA	TGCAGTGCTATCCGGGGGGCTGCCTCACCCCTCCACTTT	CSAIRGAASPLHF
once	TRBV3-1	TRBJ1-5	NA	TGTGCCAGCAGCCAAAGCAACAGCAATCAGCCCCAGCATTTT	CASSQSNSNQPQHF
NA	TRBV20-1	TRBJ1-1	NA	TGCAGTGCTAGCGGGGGAAGGGAAGCTTTCTTT	CSASGGREAFF
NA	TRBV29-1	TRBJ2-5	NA	TGCAGCGTTGCCGGAGGGGATGGAGAGACCCAGTACTTC	CSVAGGDGETQYF
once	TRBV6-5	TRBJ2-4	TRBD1	TGTGCCACCAGGCAGGGGGCCACGAAAAACATTCAGTACTTC	CATRQGATKNIQYF
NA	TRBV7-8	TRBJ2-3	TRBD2	TGTGCCAGCTCTAGCGGGGGGCGGACAGATACGCAGTATTTT	CASSSGGRTDTQYF
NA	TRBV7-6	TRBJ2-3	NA	TGTGCCAGCAGCTTTGATCGGGGAAGGGGAGATACGCAGTATTTT	CASSFDRGRGDTQYF
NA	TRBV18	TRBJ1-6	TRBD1	TGTGCCAGCTCACCGGGGACAGGACGATACCCTCTCCACTTT	CASSPGTGRYPLHF
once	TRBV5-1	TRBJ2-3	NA	TGCGCCAGCAGCTCACTTTATTCGGGACAAAGCACAGATACGCAGTATTTT	CASSSLYSGQSTDTQYF
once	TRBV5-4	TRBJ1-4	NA	TGTGCCAGCAGCTTGAGGCCAGGTGGTGAAAAACTGTTTTTT	CASSLRPGGEKLFF
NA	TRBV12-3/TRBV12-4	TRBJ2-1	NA	TGTGCCAGCAGCCGGGGTCTCCTGCTAAACAATGAGCAGTTCTTC	CASSRGLLLNNEQFF
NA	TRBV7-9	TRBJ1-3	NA	TGTGCCAGCAGCTTAGAACAGTCTGGAAACACCATATATTTT	CASSLEQSGNTIYF
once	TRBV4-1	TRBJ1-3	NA	TGCGCCAGCAGCCAAGATGGAGGCAGGGTAGGATCGGGAAACACCATATATTTT	CASSQDGGRVGSGNTIYF
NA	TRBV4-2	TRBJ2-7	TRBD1	TGTGCCAGCAGCCAATCGGACAGGACCTACGAGCAGTACTTC	CASSQSDRTYEQYF
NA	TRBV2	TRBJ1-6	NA	TGTGCCAGCCTCCGGGTGGGACCGTTCAATTCACCCCTCCACTTT	CASLRVGPFNSPLHF
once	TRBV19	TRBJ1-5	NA	TGTGCCAGTAGTATAGTGTCGGGTCAGGCGAATCAGCCCCAGCATTTT	CASSIVSGQANQPQHF
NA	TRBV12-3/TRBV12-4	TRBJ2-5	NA	TGTGCCAGCAGTAAACGCCGGGGACCTGGGGAGACCCAGTACTTC	CASSKRRGPGETQYF
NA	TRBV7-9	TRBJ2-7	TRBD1	TGTGCCAGCAGCTTGTCCGGGACAGGGTTGAGCGAGCAGTACTTC	CASSLSGTGLSEQYF
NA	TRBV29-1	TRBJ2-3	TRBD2	TGCAGCGTTCGGACTAGCGGAGATACGCAGTATTTT	CSVRTSGDTQYF
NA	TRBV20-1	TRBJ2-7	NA	TGCAGTGCTAGTGTTGGTCGACAGCCATACGAGCAGTACTTC	CSASVGRQPYEQYF
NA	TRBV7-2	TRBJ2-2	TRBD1	TGTGCCAGTGCCAGGGGGTGGGACCGTAGGGAGCTGTTTTTT	CASARGWDRRELFF
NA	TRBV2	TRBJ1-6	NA	TGTGCCAGCAGTCTGGGGCAGGACTATAATTCACCCCTCCACTTT	CASSLGQDYNSPLHF
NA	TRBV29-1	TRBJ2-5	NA	TGCAGCGTTGAAGGGCAAAGTCAAGAGACCCAGTACTTC	CSVEGQSQETQYF
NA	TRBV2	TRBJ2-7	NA	TGTGCCAGCAGTGAATCCGGGACACCCCTCGGGGGGCAGTACTTC	CASSESGTPLGGQYF
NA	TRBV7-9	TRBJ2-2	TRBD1	TGTGCCAGCACCTCGGGACAGACGAACACCGGGGAGCTGTTTTTT	CASTSGQTNTGELFF
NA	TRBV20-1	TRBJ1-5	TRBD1	TGCAGTGCCTGGGGAGGGGGCGGTAGCAATCAGCCCCAGCATTTT	CSAWGGGGSNQPQHF
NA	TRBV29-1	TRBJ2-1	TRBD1	TGCAGCGTACCGGGACAGGGAATCTTATATGAGCAGTTCTTC	CSVPGQGILYEQFF
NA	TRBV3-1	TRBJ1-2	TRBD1	TGTGCCAGCAGCCGCCGGACCGGGACAGGATTGGGCTACACCTTC	CASSRRTGTGLGYTF
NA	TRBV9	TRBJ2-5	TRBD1	TGTGCCAGCAGCGCCCGGACAGGGGGAGAGACCCAGTACTTC	CASSARTGGETQYF
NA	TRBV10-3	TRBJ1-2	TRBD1	TGTGCCATCAGAGGACAGGGTGAAAACTATGGCTACACCTTC	CAIRGQGENYGYTF
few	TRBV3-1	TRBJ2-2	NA	TGTGCCAGCAGCCCCGTCACCGGGGAGCTGTTTTTT	CASSPVTGELFF
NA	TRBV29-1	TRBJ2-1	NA	TGCAGCGTTGAGAACGAGCAGTTCTTC	CSVENEQFF
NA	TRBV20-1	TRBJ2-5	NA	TGCAGTGCTAGCTCGGGTGGGGAAGAGACCCAGTACTTC	CSASSGGEETQYF
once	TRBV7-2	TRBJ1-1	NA	TGTGCCAGCAGCTTACCGCGGGAGAACACTGAAGCTTTCTTT	CASSLPRENTEAFF
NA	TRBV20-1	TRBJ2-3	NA	TGCAGTGCTAGATCCGGGAACACAGATACGCAGTATTTT	CSARSGNTDTQYF
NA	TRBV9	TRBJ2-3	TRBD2	TGTGCCAGCAGCGTAAGGACTAGCGGCACAGATACGCAGTATTTT	CASSVRTSGTDTQYF
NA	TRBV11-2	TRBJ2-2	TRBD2	TGTGCCAGCAGCTTAGTAGCGGGGGGGCTCACCGGGGAGCTGTTTTTT	CASSLVAGGLTGELFF
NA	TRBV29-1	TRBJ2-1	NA	TGCAGCGTTGAATGGAGTGGGAATGAGCAGTTCTTC	CSVEWSGNEQFF
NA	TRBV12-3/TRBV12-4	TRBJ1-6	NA	TGTGCCAGCAGTTCGGCCGGGCCGGGAGGCAGTTCACCCCTCCACTTT	CASSSAGPGGSSPLHF
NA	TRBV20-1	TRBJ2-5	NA	TGCAGTGCGTGGGGCCTAGATCAAGAGACCCAGTACTTC	CSAWGLDQETQYF
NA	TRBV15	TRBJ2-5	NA	TGTGCCACCAGCCCCCAAAGCGGACAGCGGTTGGGCAAGACCCAGTACTTC	CATSPQSGQRLGKTQYF
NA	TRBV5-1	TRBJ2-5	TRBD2	TGCGCCAGCAGCTTAGGACTAGCGAGCGAGACCCAGTACTTC	CASSLGLASETQYF
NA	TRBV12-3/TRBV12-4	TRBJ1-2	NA	TGTGCCAGCAGCACCGGGACCCGGAGCGGCTACACCTTC	CASSTGTRSGYTF
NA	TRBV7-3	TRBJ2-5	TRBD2	TGTGCCAGCGCAAGAGCGGGGGGTGGGGAGACCCAGTACTTC	CASARAGGGETQYF
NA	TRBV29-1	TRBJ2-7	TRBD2	TGCAGCGCGGGGACTAGCGGCTACGAGCAGTACTTC	CSAGTSGYEQYF
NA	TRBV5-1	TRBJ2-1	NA	TGCGCCAGCACCACAGGGGGGGGCTCCTACAATGAGCAGTTCTTC	CASTTGGGSYNEQFF
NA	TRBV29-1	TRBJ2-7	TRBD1	TGCAGCTCCTCCCGGCGGGACAGGGACCTAGGCCGATCCTACGAGCAGTACTTC	CSSSRRDRDLGRSYEQYF
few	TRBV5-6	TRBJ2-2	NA	TGTGCCAGCAGCTTGGCCGCGCGGGAGCTGTTTTTT	CASSLAARELFF
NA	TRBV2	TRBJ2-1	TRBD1	TGTGCCAGCAGTGAGAGGACAGGGGCCCTTGGCAATGAGCAGTTCTTC	CASSERTGALGNEQFF
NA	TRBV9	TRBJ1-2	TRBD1	TGTGCCAGCAACAGTTTCGGGACAGAATATGGCTACACCTTC	CASNSFGTEYGYTF
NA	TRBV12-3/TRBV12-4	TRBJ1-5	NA	TGTGCCAGCACTATACAGGGATTAGGGCAGCCCCAGCATTTT	CASTIQGLGQPQHF
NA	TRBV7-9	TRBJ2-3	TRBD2	TGTGCCAGCAGCTTAGTTCCGGGGGGAGGCACAGATACGCAGTATTTT	CASSLVPGGGTDTQYF
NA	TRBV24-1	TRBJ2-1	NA	TGTGCCACCAGTGATTGGAACAATGAGCAGTTCTTC	CATSDWNNEQFF
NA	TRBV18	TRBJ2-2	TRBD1	TGTGCCAGCTCACCACTGACAGGGGACGCCGGGGAGCTGTTTTTT	CASSPLTGDAGELFF